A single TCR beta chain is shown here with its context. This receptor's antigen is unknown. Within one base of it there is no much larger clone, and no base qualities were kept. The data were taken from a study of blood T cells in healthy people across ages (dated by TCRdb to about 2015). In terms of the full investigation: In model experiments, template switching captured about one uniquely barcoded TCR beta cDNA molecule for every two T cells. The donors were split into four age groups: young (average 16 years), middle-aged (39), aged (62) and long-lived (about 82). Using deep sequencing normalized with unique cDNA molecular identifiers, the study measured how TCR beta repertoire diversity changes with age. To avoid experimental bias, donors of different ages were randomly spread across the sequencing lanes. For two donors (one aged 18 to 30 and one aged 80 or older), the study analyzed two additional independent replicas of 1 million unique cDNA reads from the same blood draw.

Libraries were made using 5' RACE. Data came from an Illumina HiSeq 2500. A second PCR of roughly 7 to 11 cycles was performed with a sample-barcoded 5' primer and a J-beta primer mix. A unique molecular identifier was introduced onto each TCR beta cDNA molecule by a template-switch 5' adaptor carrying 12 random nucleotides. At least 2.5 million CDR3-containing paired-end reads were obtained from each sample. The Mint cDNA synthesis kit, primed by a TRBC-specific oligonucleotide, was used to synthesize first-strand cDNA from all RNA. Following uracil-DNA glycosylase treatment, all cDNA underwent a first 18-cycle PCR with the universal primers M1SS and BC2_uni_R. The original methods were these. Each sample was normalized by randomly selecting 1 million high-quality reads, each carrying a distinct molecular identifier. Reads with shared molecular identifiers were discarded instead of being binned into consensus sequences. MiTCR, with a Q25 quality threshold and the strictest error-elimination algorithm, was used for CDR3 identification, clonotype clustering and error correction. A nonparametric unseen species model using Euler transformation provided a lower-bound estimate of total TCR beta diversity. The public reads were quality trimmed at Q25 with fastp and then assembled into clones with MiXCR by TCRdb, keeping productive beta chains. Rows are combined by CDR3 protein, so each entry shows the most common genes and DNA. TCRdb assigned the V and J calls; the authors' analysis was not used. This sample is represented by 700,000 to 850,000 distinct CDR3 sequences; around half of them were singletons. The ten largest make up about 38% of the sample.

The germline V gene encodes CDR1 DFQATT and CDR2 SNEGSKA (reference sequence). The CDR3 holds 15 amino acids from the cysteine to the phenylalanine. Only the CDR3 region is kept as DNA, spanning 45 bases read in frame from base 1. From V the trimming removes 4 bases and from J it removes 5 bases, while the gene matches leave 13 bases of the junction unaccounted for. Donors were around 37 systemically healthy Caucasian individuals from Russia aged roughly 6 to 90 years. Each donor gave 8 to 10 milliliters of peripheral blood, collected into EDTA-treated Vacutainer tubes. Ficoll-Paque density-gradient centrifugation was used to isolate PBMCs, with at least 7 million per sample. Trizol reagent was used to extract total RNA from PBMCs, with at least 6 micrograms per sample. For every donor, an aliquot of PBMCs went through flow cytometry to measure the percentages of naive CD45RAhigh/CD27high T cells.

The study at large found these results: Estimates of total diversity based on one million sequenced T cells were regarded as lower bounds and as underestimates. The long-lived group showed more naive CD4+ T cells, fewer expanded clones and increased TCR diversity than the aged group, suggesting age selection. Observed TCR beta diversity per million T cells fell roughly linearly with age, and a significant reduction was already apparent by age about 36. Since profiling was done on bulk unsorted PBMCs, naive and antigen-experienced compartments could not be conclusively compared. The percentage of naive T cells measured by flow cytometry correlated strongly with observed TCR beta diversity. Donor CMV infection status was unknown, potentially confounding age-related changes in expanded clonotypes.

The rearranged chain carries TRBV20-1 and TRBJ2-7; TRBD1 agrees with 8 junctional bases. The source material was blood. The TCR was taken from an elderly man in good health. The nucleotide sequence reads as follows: TGCAGTGCTATTCCCCCGGGCGGACAGGGAAACGAGCAGTACTTC. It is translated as CSAIPPGGQGNEQYF.